This is a list of T cell receptor beta chains from one sample in a study of blood T cell repertoires in COVID-19. TCRdb keeps only in-frame clones here, not all; method: immunoSEQ multiplex PCR. The sample includes about 280,000 clones, 90% of them seen just once. The sequencing input was PBMCs or T cells enriched from blood (not recorded which). The source of these receptors is a young woman with acute COVID-19. The CDR3 runs from the conserved cysteine through the conserved F or W. The D gene is left open where the match is weak. Clone size is shown for a subset of rows, as once, few, many or a class of expanded clone.

j_call: TRBJ2-3
d_call: .
v_call: TRBV11-3
clone_size: .
cdr3_aa: CASSRAGQLSTDTQYF
cdr3_nt: TGTGCCAGCAGCCGCGCGGGACAGCTTAGCACAGATACGCAGTATTTT

j_call: TRBJ2-7
d_call: TRBD2
v_call: TRBV28
clone_size: once
cdr3_aa: CASCLWGGGWREQYF
cdr3_nt: TGTGCCAGCTGTTTATGGGGGGGAGGGTGGCGCGAGCAGTACTTC

j_call: TRBJ2-4
d_call: .
v_call: TRBV20-1
clone_size: once
cdr3_aa: CSARESNIQYF
cdr3_nt: TGCAGTGCCCGAGAAAGTAACATTCAGTACTTC

j_call: TRBJ2-5
d_call: TRBD1
v_call: TRBV6-6
clone_size: .
cdr3_aa: CASSYQGARPETQYF
cdr3_nt: TGTGCCAGCAGTTACCAGGGGGCGCGACCAGAGACCCAGTACTTC

j_call: TRBJ1-2
d_call: .
v_call: TRBV30
clone_size: .
cdr3_aa: CAWSTQGSGGYTF
cdr3_nt: TGTGCCTGGAGTACACAGGGAAGTGGTGGCTACACCTTC

j_call: TRBJ2-3
d_call: .
v_call: TRBV30
clone_size: .
cdr3_aa: CAWSPAIAGAITDTQYF
cdr3_nt: TGTGCCTGGAGTCCGGCGATCGCGGGGGCAATCACAGATACGCAGTATTTT

j_call: TRBJ2-7
d_call: .
v_call: TRBV5-5
clone_size: .
cdr3_aa: CASSFIGDREQYF
cdr3_nt: TGTGCCAGCAGCTTTATAGGGGATCGCGAGCAGTACTTC

j_call: TRBJ1-1
d_call: .
v_call: TRBV27
clone_size: .
cdr3_aa: CASSPGQERVNTEAFF
cdr3_nt: TGTGCCAGCAGTCCAGGACAAGAGAGAGTGAACACTGAAGCTTTCTTT

j_call: TRBJ1-6
d_call: TRBD1
v_call: TRBV7-2
clone_size: .
cdr3_aa: CASSSRQGSSPLHF
cdr3_nt: TGTGCCAGCAGCTCTCGACAGGGAAGCTCACCCCTCCACTTT

j_call: TRBJ2-5
d_call: TRBD2
v_call: TRBV27
clone_size: .
cdr3_aa: CASSSPELAGGETQYF
cdr3_nt: TGTGCCAGCAGTTCCCCAGAACTAGCGGGTGGGGAGACCCAGTACTTC

j_call: TRBJ1-4
d_call: TRBD1
v_call: TRBV27
clone_size: .
cdr3_aa: CASSPRDSFEKLFF
cdr3_nt: TGTGCCAGCAGTCCCAGGGACAGCTTTGAAAAACTGTTTTTT

j_call: TRBJ2-1
d_call: .
v_call: TRBV18
clone_size: .
cdr3_aa: CASSLVLGDSTFFNEQFF
cdr3_nt: TGTGCCAGCTCGCTTGTTCTTGGCGACTCCACGTTTTTCAATGAGCAGTTCTTC

j_call: TRBJ1-2
d_call: .
v_call: TRBV28
clone_size: few
cdr3_aa: CASSRGGPYGYTF
cdr3_nt: TGTGCCAGCAGTCGGGGGGGGCCCTATGGCTACACCTTC

j_call: TRBJ2-1
d_call: TRBD2
v_call: TRBV7-9
clone_size: .
cdr3_aa: CASSLGGGRSYNEQFF
cdr3_nt: TGTGCCAGCAGCTTAGGGGGGGGTCGCTCCTACAATGAGCAGTTCTTC

j_call: TRBJ2-1
d_call: TRBD2
v_call: TRBV29-1
clone_size: .
cdr3_aa: CSVLAGGYNEQFF
cdr3_nt: TGCAGCGTTCTAGCGGGAGGGTACAATGAGCAGTTCTTC

j_call: TRBJ2-7
d_call: .
v_call: TRBV5-6
clone_size: .
cdr3_aa: CASSSLLEEQYF
cdr3_nt: TGTGCCAGCAGCTCGCTCTTAGAGGAGCAGTACTTC

j_call: TRBJ1-4
d_call: .
v_call: TRBV7-8
clone_size: .
cdr3_aa: CASSLQGPTNEKLFF
cdr3_nt: TGTGCCAGCAGCCTGCAGGGTCCAACTAATGAAAAACTGTTTTTT